The 2 T cell receptor beta chains below were found in one sample sequenced in a study of radiotherapy plus CTLA-4 blockade in lung cancer (dated by TCRdb to the late 2010s). The library came from the immunoSEQ multiplex PCR assay. In its TCRdb copy, this immuneACCESS table keeps in-frame sequences only and misses some clones. Where compared with another copy, unresolved V genes explain less than half of these, and the others have no known cause. For this sample the table gives 25,000 to 35,000 clones, of which around 80% were detected only once. Around 7.5% of the sample lies in the top ten. The sequencing here drew on peripheral blood, taken from a patient treated with radiotherapy plus ipilimumab. The receptors were gathered from a human donor with non-small cell lung cancer who had stable disease on radiotherapy plus ipilimumab.

With regard to this clone: The same CDR3 is also encoded by other DNA sequences in this sample. The chain is built from TRBV13 and TRBJ2-7; 9 bases fit TRBD1. Per germline, CDR1 PRHDT and CDR2 FYEKMQ (reference sequence). The CDR3 runs to 15 residues. Trimming cost V 5 bases and J 2 bases; bases outside gene matches: 7. CDR3 in DNA: TGTGCCAGCAGCAGCGGACAGGGGCGGACCTACGAGCAGTACTTC. The encoded protein is CASSSGQGRTYEQYF.

This rearrangement joins TRBV6-5 to TRBJ1-5, with D unresolved. The germline CDR1 and CDR2 sequences are MNHEY and SVGAGI. V was trimmed by 5 bases and J by 2 bases, leaving 10 bases between them. The CDR3 covers 14 residues. The CDR3 nucleotides are TGTGCCAGCAGTGAACCAAGGGGCAATCAGCCCCAGCATTTT. Amino acids: CASSEPRGNQPQHF.